The text below deals with one TCR beta chain. What it binds is not known. These data originate in a study of cytomegalovirus exposure and HLA in healthy donors. On the study more broadly: Early on, a data release was issued that held roughly 80 million unique TCRs from HLA-typed donors. General study findings and limits: Reportedly, TCR beta sequences accurately predicted HLA-A and HLA-B alleles in most subjects.

The CDR3 extends over 18 amino acids. Per germline, CDR1 LNHNV and CDR2 YYDKDF (reference sequence). V shed 0 bases and J 0 bases; nucleotides not matched to a gene: 7. PCR was performed using 60 Vbeta and 13 Jbeta primers. Profiling relied on immunoSEQ multiplex PCR, and the TCRdb table lists in-frame clones only, not all of them. This repertoire includes 40,000 to 50,000 clones. The sequencing input was PBMCs. This clonotype was sampled from a woman in her thirties or forties in good health and CMV-seronegative. The chain is built from TRBV15 and TRBJ2-7, with 11 nucleotides matching TRBD2. CDR3 in DNA: TGTGCCACCAGCAGAGATCTTAGCGGGAGGGTGGGCTCCTACGAGCAGTACTTC. This gives the protein CATSRDLSGRVGSYEQYF.